A single sample is the source of the 15 T cell receptor beta chains below, sequenced in a study of cytomegalovirus exposure and HLA in healthy donors. Measured with immunoSEQ multiplex PCR; TCRdb has only the in-frame clones, and not every one. In the table there are 150,000 to 200,000 clones, around four fifths of which are singletons. The sequenced material came from PBMCs. The source of these receptors is a man younger than 40 in good health and CMV-seropositive.

This rearrangement joins TRBV28 to TRBJ1-1; D perhaps matches TRBD1 (5 bases). The CDR3 totals 13 residues. Trimming cost V 2 bases and J 8 bases, with 12 bases left between them. Germline loops: CDR1 MDHEN, CDR2 SYDVKM. This CDR3 reads CASSLGAAREAFF. CDR3 nucleotides: TGTGCCAGCAGTTTAGGGGCTGCGAGAGAAGCTTTCTTT.

The chain carries TRBV14 and TRBJ1-3, with no clear D. The CDR3 is made up of 14 amino acids. Trimming took 6 bases from V and 0 from J, leaving 9 bases between them. Germline CDR1 reads SGHDN; CDR2 reads FVKESK. CDR3 DNA sequence: TGTGCCAGCAGTCCGTTTGTCTCTGGAAACACCATATATTTT. This translates into CASSPFVSGNTIYF.

The J gene is TRBJ2-4, the V gene TRBV4-1, with a possible D match to TRBD2 (5 bases). This CDR3 is built from 21 residues. The germline V gene encodes CDR1 MGHRA and CDR2 YSYEKL. V lost 2 bases, J lost 0 bases, and 26 bases lay in between. CDR3 bases: TGCGCCAGCAGCCAACATGACTACCCGTCTCCGGCGGCGAAAGCCAAAAACATTCAGTACTTC. The encoded protein is CASSQHDYPSPAAKAKNIQYF.

V and J are TRBV9 and TRBJ2-3; TRBD1 matches 10 bases. CDR1 is SGDLS, CDR2 YYNGEE, per germline. The CDR3 is made up of 13 amino acids. V was clipped by 9 bases and J by 4 bases; unmatched bases: 5. CDR3 DNA: TGTGCCACTGGGACAGGGGCCCCAGATACGCAGTATTTT. Amino acid sequence: CATGTGAPDTQYF.

The CDR3 DNA follows: TGTGCCAGCAGCGTAGAGCACCGAAGTCGTGCCGCAGATACGCAGTATTTT. The encoded protein is CASSVEHRSRAADTQYF. This chain connects TRBV9 to TRBJ2-3; no firm D call. The V gene's germline CDR1 is SGDLS and CDR2 YYNGEE. The CDR3 has 17 residues. Trimming took 0 bases from V and 4 from J, leaving 18 bases between them.

This clone was seen once. The gene calls are TRBV11-3 and TRBJ1-1; 11 bases match TRBD1. The CDR3 totals 15 residues. V shed 4 bases and J 3 bases; nucleotides not matched to a gene: 4. Germline-derived CDR1 and CDR2 are SGHNT and YENEEA. CDR3: CASSSGQGAYTEAFF. The CDR3 nucleotides read TGTGCCAGCAGCTCCGGACAGGGGGCCTACACTGAAGCTTTCTTT.

In DNA, the CDR3 is TGTGCCAGCAGCTTAGTTACTAGCACAGATACGCAGTATTTT. It translates to CASSLVTSTDTQYF. The rearrangement links TRBV7-9 to TRBJ2-3; D gene unclear. Germline lookup yields CDR1 SEHNR and CDR2 FQNEAQ (reference sequence). CDR3 length: 14 residues. The ends were cut back, 1 base at V and 0 bases at J, with 5 bases in the middle.

The gene calls are TRBV4-1 and TRBJ2-3; D is possibly TRBD1 (5 bases). CDR3 length equals 15 residues. From germline, CDR1 is MGHRA and CDR2 YSYEKL. V gave up 0 bases and J gave up 4 bases, with 11 bases separating them. The CDR3 DNA reads as TGCGCCAGCAGCCAAGATTGGCAGGGCGCAGATACGCAGTATTTT. It specifies CASSQDWQGADTQYF.

The V call is TRBV19, the J call TRBJ1-2; D remains ambiguous. CDR3 length: 14 amino acids. V shed 5 bases and J shed 4 bases, with 14 bases lying between them. In germline, CDR1 is LNHDA, CDR2 SQIVND (reference sequence). The CDR3 reads CASSRQAGLYGYTF. As DNA, the CDR3 is TGTGCCAGTAGTCGGCAGGCGGGTCTCTATGGCTACACCTTC.

The genes are TRBV4-1 and TRBJ1-1; 8 bases fit TRBD1. This CDR3 has 14 residues. V lost 7 bases to trimming and J lost 3 bases; unmatched junction nucleotides: 7. The germline CDR1 and CDR2 sequences are MGHRA and YSYEKL. The CDR3 reads CASKTGAIDTEAFF. The CDR3 DNA follows: TGCGCCAGCAAGACAGGGGCAATCGACACTGAAGCTTTCTTT.

The J gene is TRBJ1-2, the V gene TRBV5-1; 8 positions match TRBD1. This CDR3 has 15 amino acids. Trimming cost V 0 bases and J 5 bases; bases outside gene matches: 6. Germline loops: CDR1 SGHRS, CDR2 YFSETQ. CDR3 region: CASSLDGTGPYGYTF. The CDR3 DNA follows: TGCGCCAGCAGCTTGGATGGGACAGGACCATATGGCTACACCTTC.

The chain uses TRBV27 and TRBJ2-2, with TRBD2 matching over 15 bases. The CDR3 length is 18 residues. Germline assignment: CDR1 MNHEY and CDR2 SMNVEV (reference sequence). V was pared by 4 bases and J by 2 bases, with 5 bases of the junction left unmatched. The CDR3 nucleotides read TGTGCCAGCAGTTCTTGGACTAGCGGGGGGGTAAACACCGGGGAGCTGTTTTTT. This codes for CASSSWTSGGVNTGELFF.

The rearrangement links TRBV18 to TRBJ1-5, with D possibly matching TRBD1 (6 bases). V gave up 3 bases and J gave up 5 bases, with 8 bases separating them. Germline loops: CDR1 KGHSH, CDR2 LQKENI. CDR3 length: 13 residues. CDR3 in DNA: TGTGCCAGCTCACCGTGGACAGATCAGCCCCAGCATTTT. Amino acid sequence: CASSPWTDQPQHF.

The V and J genes are TRBV4-3 and TRBJ1-2, with 7 bases that match TRBD1. V lost 0 bases, J lost 1 base, and 8 bases stayed unmatched. Looked up from germline, CDR1 is LGHNA and CDR2 is YSLEER. This CDR3 is built from 17 residues. The CDR3 DNA reads as TGCGCCAGCAGCCAAGAAATGACCGGGACAGATAACTATGGCTACACCTTC. Its translation: CASSQEMTGTDNYGYTF.

This chain links TRBV18 with TRBJ1-1, with D unclear. This CDR3 has 12 amino acids. Germline lookup yields CDR1 KGHSH and CDR2 LQKENI. With 3 bases removed from V and 6 bases from J, the gap between germline ends came to 8 bases. The CDR3 region has the DNA TGTGCCAGCTCACCCCCAAGCGCTGAAGCTTTCTTT. Encoded protein: CASSPPSAEAFF.